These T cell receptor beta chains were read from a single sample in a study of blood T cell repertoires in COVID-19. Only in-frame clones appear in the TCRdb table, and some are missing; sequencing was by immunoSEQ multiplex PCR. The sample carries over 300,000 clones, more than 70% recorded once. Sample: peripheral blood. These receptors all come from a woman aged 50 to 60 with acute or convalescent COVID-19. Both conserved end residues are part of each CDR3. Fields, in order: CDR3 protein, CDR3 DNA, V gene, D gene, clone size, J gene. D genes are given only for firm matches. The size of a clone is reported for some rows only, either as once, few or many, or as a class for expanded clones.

CASSGTFNDSPLHF,TGTGCCAGCAGTGGGACATTCAACGATTCACCCCTCCACTTT,TRBV27,.,once,TRBJ1-6
CASYSSRAGNTIYF,TGTGCCAGCTATTCGAGCAGGGCTGGAAACACCATATATTTT,TRBV7-9,.,few,TRBJ1-3
CASRAILYGYTF,TGTGCCAGCAGAGCAATCCTTTATGGCTACACCTTC,TRBV28,.,.,TRBJ1-2
CAWSPSGGPHTQYF,TGTGCCTGGAGTCCAAGCGGAGGGCCTCATACGCAGTATTTT,TRBV30,.,.,TRBJ2-3
CASSLAGINEQFF,TGTGCCAGCAGCTTAGCAGGGATAAATGAGCAGTTCTTC,TRBV7-3,.,.,TRBJ2-1
CASSPRLAGGVLAKNIQYF,TGTGCCAGCAGCCCACGACTAGCGGGGGGGGTACTAGCCAAAAACATTCAGTACTTC,TRBV11-2,TRBD2,.,TRBJ2-4
CSASKQGSNNEKLFF,TGCAGTGCTAGTAAACAGGGGTCGAATAATGAAAAACTGTTTTTT,TRBV20-1,TRBD1,.,TRBJ1-4
CASRPHSGGADEKLFF,TGTGCCAGCAGGCCCCATTCAGGGGGCGCTGATGAAAAACTGTTTTTT,TRBV28,TRBD1,.,TRBJ1-4
CASSPSLASGRALRSYNEQFF,TGTGCCAGCAGCCCTAGTCTGGCTAGCGGGAGGGCCCTCAGATCCTACAATGAGCAGTTCTTC,TRBV9,TRBD2,.,TRBJ2-1
CASSPGGPETQYF,TGTGCCAGCAGTCCAGGGGGGCCGGAGACCCAGTACTTC,TRBV28,.,.,TRBJ2-5
CASSFEAVRYF,TGTGCCAGCAGTTTTGAGGCGGTGCGGTACTTC,TRBV28,.,.,TRBJ2-7
CASSLPRGGGDNEQFF,TGTGCCAGCTCACTTCCTAGAGGTGGGGGGGACAATGAGCAGTTCTTC,TRBV18,TRBD2,.,TRBJ2-1
CASSLAVGHTEAFF,TGTGCCAGCAGCTTGGCAGTGGGGCACACTGAAGCTTTCTTT,TRBV5-4,.,.,TRBJ1-1
CAARGDRVIEGYTF,TGTGCCGCAAGAGGGGACAGGGTAATAGAAGGCTACACCTTC,TRBV28,TRBD1,.,TRBJ1-2
CASSMGSTGNTIYF,TGTGCCAGTAGTATGGGCAGTACTGGAAACACCATATATTTT,TRBV19,.,once,TRBJ1-3
CASSLAGGPTDTQYF,TGCGCCAGCAGCTTAGCGGGAGGGCCGACAGATACGCAGTATTTT,TRBV5-1,TRBD2,few,TRBJ2-3
CASSLPGQGSTSGSNEQYF,TGTGCCAGCAGCTTACCCGGGCAGGGGTCGACTAGCGGGAGTAACGAGCAGTACTTC,TRBV7-2,TRBD2,.,TRBJ2-7
CASSLDWPSGRYEQYF,TGTGCCAGCAGCTTAGATTGGCCTAGCGGGAGGTACGAGCAGTACTTC,TRBV11-2,TRBD2,.,TRBJ2-7
CATSDFGQGTDTQYF,TGTGCCACCAGTGATTTCGGACAGGGCACAGATACGCAGTATTTT,TRBV24-1,TRBD1,.,TRBJ2-3
CASSAGLSGRTGYTF,TGTGCCAGCAGCGCCGGTCTTAGCGGACGTACTGGCTACACCTTC,TRBV25-1,.,.,TRBJ1-2
CASSQVGGRTYNEQFF,TGTGCCAGCAGCCAAGTAGGAGGCAGGACCTACAATGAGCAGTTCTTC,TRBV3-1/TRBV3-2,.,.,TRBJ2-1
CSVEDSGTDTQYF,TGCAGCGTTGAGGACAGTGGCACAGATACGCAGTATTTT,TRBV29-1,.,.,TRBJ2-3
CASRHTRGNSNQPQHF,TGTGCCAGCAGACATACCAGGGGAAATAGCAATCAGCCCCAGCATTTT,TRBV6-6,.,once,TRBJ1-5
CASSQDPGQGKTQYF,TGTGCCAGCAGCCAAGACCCGGGACAGGGAAAGACCCAGTACTTC,TRBV14,TRBD1,few,TRBJ2-5
CASSSTVRIWFF,TGTGCCAGCAGTTCGACAGTTCGGATTTGGTTCTTC,TRBV27,.,.,TRBJ2-1
CAWSVAITYNEQFF,TGTGCCTGGAGTGTCGCGATCACCTACAATGAGCAGTTCTTC,TRBV30,.,.,TRBJ2-1
CASSVGGQGAPYEQYF,TGTGCCAGCAGCGTAGGGGGACAGGGGGCGCCCTACGAGCAGTACTTC,TRBV9,TRBD1,once,TRBJ2-7
CASSQDRASGSYLRETQYF,TGCGCCAGCAGCCAAGATAGGGCTAGCGGGAGCTATCTACGTGAGACCCAGTACTTC,TRBV4-1,TRBD2,.,TRBJ2-5
CASSLTSGAQETQYF,TGTGCCAGCAGCCTGACTAGCGGGGCGCAAGAGACCCAGTACTTC,TRBV3-1/TRBV3-2,TRBD2,few,TRBJ2-5
CASRTTSGSYEQYF,TGTGCCAGCAGGACGACTAGCGGGAGCTACGAGCAGTACTTC,TRBV2,TRBD2,.,TRBJ2-7
CASSYPNTGELFF,TGTGCCAGCAGTTACCCAAACACCGGGGAGCTGTTTTTT,TRBV6-5,.,.,TRBJ2-2
CASSTIAYGYTF,TGTGCCAGCAGTACCATAGCCTATGGCTACACCTTC,TRBV28,.,.,TRBJ1-2
CASMGGGDNQPQHF,TGTGCCAGCATGGGGGGAGGGGACAATCAGCCCCAGCATTTT,TRBV21-1,.,.,TRBJ1-5
CATGKAGTYNEQFF,TGTGCCACCGGCAAAGCGGGGACCTACAATGAGCAGTTCTTC,TRBV15,TRBD2,.,TRBJ2-1
CSASLPQGSPGGYTF,TGCAGTGCTAGTTTACCACAGGGCAGCCCAGGTGGCTACACCTTC,TRBV20-1,.,.,TRBJ1-2
CATSDQGADNQPQHF,TGTGCCACCAGTGATCAGGGGGCGGACAATCAGCCCCAGCATTTT,TRBV24-1,TRBD1,.,TRBJ1-5
CASGRGSNQPQHF,TGTGCCAGCGGACGGGGGAGCAATCAGCCCCAGCATTTT,TRBV6-5,.,.,TRBJ1-5
CASSYGGSANEKLFF,TGTGCCAGCAGTTACGGGGGGTCGGCTAATGAAAAACTGTTTTTT,TRBV6-5,.,.,TRBJ1-4
CASRRAAGGTSPLHF,TGTGCCAGCAGGAGAGCTGCAGGGGGAACTTCACCCCTCCACTTT,TRBV6-5,TRBD1,.,TRBJ1-6
CASSPTGAGEQYF,TGCGCCAGCAGCCCGACAGGGGCGGGTGAGCAGTACTTC,TRBV5-1,TRBD1,.,TRBJ2-7